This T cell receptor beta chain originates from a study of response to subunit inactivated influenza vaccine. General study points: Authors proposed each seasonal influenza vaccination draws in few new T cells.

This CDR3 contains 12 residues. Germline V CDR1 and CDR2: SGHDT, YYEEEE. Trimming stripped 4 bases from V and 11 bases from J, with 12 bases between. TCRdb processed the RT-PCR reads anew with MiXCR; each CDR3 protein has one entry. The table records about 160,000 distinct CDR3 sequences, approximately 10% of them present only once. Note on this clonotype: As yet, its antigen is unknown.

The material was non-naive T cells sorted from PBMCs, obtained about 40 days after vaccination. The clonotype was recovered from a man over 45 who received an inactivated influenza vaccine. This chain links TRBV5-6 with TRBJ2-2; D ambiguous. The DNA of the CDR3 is TGTGCCAGCAGCCTCGGGTCCCTAGAGCTGTTTTTT. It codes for CASSLGSLELFF.